This T cell receptor (beta chain) was retrieved from a study of T cell changes during pregnancy in multiple sclerosis. Data came from immunoSEQ multiplex PCR; TCRdb stores just in-frame clones and leaves some out. Here the sample spans tens of thousands of clones, about 94% being singletons. Trimming took off 0 bases at V and 7 bases at J, with 13 bases between the two ends. CDR1 is SGHDN, CDR2 FVKESK, per germline. The CDR3 has 15 residues. The rearrangement joins TRBV14 to TRBJ2-1; possibly TRBD1 for D (6 bases). The TCR comes from a female donor with multiple sclerosis, enrolled in a pregnancy study. Sequencing was performed on CD8+ T cells from peripheral blood mononuclear cells, taken after pregnancy. CDR3 bases: TGTGCCAGCAGCCAAGATAGGGCAGGGGTTAATGAGCAGTTCTTC. Protein sequence: CASSQDRAGVNEQFF.